This T cell receptor beta chain was recovered during a study of CD8 T cells in Susac syndrome (dated by TCRdb to about 2019). Context from the whole study: Repertoire sequencing was used to test whether CD8+ T cell activation and differentiation in Susac syndrome was antigen driven. What the research found in general, with its limitations: The TCR sequencing and HLA analysis was acknowledged to have included a relatively small number of individuals.

RNA was extracted with the RNeasy kit and roughly 0.5 to 1 ug was reverse transcribed using random hexamers. The immunoSEQ multiplex PCR assay, which covers 54 Vbeta and 13 Jbeta segments, was used to amplify TCR beta CDR3 regions. Bias from PCR amplification was corrected by using a synthetic template baseline for primer optimization and for computational correction. On the authors' methods: Reads were annotated to V, D and J genes per IMGT and analyzed with immunoSEQ Analyzer, keeping only productive sequences. Clonality was calculated as one minus the Shannon entropy normalized by log2 of the number of productive unique sequences. Public and private clones were assessed among the 100 most prevalent clones of each patient and control. A clone was defined as Susac-specific if it was absent from the healthy and MS cohorts, from some 1,100 published viral clones and from other ImmuneACCESS disease sequences. The raw public data were reprocessed by TCRdb itself: fastp quality trimming at Q25, MiXCR clonotype calling, in-frame beta chains only. CDR3 protein sequences are deduplicated, and each keeps its most common genes and DNA. The V and J calls shown here were made by TCRdb, not taken from the authors' results. Here the sample has approximately 160,000 distinct CDR3 sequences; approximately 90% occur a single time. Jointly, the top ten make up about 0.073% of the sample.

High-throughput TCR beta sequencing profiled peripheral blood CD8+ and CD4+ T cells from healthy donors, Susac syndrome patients and multiple sclerosis patients. The healthy donors served as controls matched for age and sex. Bulk CD8+ and CD4+ T cells were purified by magnetic negative isolation, whereas CD8+ TEMRA cells were enriched by FACS. Blood was collected in EDTA tubes and processed within 24 hours, with PBMCs isolated through density gradient centrifugation. PBMCs destined for TCR sequencing were cryopreserved in liquid nitrogen and later thawed in a 37 °C water bath. A purity of at least 90% was achieved for sorted or isolated CD4+, CD8+ and CD8+ TEMRA cells. This clonotype was seen once. No antigen is known for it. Per-base qualities were not stored, and no clone one base away is much larger. A lone read gives weak evidence. Including cysteine and phenylalanine, the CDR3 has 14 amino acids. Only the CDR3 DNA stays, 42 bases, in frame from base 1. CDR1 is given as GTSNPN and CDR2 as SVGIG, both from the germline V gene (reference sequence). Trimming removed 3 bases from V and 8 bases from J, leaving 16 bases between the germline ends.

The TCR comes from a human donor in good health. The chain is encoded by TRBV30 joined to TRBJ1-4; the D region possibly corresponds to TRBD1 (5 bases align). What was sequenced was CD4+ T cells from PBMCs. The CDR3 reads CAWSEGTSGEKLFF. The DNA sequence follows: TGTGCCTGGAGCGAAGGGACGTCGGGGGAAAAACTGTTTTTT.